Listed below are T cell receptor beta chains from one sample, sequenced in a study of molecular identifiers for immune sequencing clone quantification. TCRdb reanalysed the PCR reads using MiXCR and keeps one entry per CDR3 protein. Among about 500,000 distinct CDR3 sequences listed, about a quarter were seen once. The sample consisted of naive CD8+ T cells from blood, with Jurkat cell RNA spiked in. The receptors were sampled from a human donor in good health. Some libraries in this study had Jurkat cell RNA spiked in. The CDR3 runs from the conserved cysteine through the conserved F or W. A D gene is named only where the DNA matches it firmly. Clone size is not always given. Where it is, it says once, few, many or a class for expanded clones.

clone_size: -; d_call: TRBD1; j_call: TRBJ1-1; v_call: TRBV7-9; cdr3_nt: TGTGCCAGCAGCTTAGGGGACAGGGTTCTTGCTGAAGCTTTCTTT; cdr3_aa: CASSLGDRVLAEAFF
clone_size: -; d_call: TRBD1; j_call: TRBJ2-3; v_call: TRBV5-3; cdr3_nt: TGTGCCAGCAGGGGGCGCGCAGATACGCAGTATTTT; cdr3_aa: CASRGRADTQYF
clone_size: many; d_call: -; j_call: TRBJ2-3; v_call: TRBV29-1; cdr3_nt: TGCAGCGTTGAAGATGTTCAGGGGATTCCAGATACGCAGTATTTT; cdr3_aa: CSVEDVQGIPDTQYF
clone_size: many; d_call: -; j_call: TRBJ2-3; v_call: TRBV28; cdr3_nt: TGTGCCAGCAGTTTTAGCCAGCGGTACACAGATACGCAGTATTTT; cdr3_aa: CASSFSQRYTDTQYF
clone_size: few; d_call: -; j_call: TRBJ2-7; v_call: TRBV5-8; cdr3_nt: TGTGCCAGCAGCCACCGGATCAGGGAGTGGAGCGAGCAGTACTTC; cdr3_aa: CASSHRIREWSEQYF
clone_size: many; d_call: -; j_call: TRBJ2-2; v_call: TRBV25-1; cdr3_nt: TGTGCCAGCAGTGAATTAGCCGGGGAGCTGTTTTTT; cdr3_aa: CASSELAGELFF
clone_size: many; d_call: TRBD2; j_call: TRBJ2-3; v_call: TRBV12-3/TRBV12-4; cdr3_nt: TGTGCCAGCAGTTTTGGGGGGGTCACAGATACGCAGTATTTT; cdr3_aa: CASSFGGVTDTQYF
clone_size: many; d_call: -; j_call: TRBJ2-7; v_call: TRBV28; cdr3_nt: TGTGCCAGCAGCCCTCCTGAGGGGTACGAGCAGTACTTC; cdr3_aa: CASSPPEGYEQYF
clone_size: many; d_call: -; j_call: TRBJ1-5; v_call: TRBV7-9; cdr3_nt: TGTGCCAGCAGCTCCTCCATACAGCCCCAGCATTTT; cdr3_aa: CASSSSIQPQHF
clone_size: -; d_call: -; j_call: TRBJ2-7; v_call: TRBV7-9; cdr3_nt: TGTGCCAACAGCCAGACCCGGCACACGCAATACTTC; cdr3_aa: CANSQTRHTQYF
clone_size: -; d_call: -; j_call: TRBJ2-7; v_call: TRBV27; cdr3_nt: TGTGCCAGCAGTTTATTGCCTTTGGAGGGCGAGCAGTACTTC; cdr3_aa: CASSLLPLEGEQYF
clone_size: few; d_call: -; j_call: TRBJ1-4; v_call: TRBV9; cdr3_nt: TGTGCCAGCAGCGTAGGGGGAGGGACGACTAATGAAAAACTGTTTTTT; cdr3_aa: CASSVGGGTTNEKLFF
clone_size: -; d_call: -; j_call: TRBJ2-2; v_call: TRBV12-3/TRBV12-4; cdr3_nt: TGTGCCAGCAGACTCACAGGGTCCCCCACCGGGGAGCTGTTTTTT; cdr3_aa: CASRLTGSPTGELFF
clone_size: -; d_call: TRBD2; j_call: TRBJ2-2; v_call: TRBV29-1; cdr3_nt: TGCAGCGTTGCATTTGGACTAGCGGGAGGGCTAGACACCGGGGAGCTGTTTTTT; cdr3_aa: CSVAFGLAGGLDTGELFF
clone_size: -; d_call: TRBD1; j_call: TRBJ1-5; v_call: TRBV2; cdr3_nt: TGTGCCAGCTTGGACAGGGTGGACAATCAGCCCCAGCATTTT; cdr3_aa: CASLDRVDNQPQHF
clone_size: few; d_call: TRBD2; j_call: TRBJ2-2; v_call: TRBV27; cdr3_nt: TGTGCCAGCAGTTTACTAGCGGGAAGTTTGGCCGGGGAGCTGTTTTTT; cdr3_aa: CASSLLAGSLAGELFF
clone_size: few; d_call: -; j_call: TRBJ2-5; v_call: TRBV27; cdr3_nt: TGTGCCAGCAGTTCCCGGGACTTCCTAAAGACCCAGTACTTC; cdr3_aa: CASSSRDFLKTQYF
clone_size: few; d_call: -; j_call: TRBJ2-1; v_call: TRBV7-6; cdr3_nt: TGTGCCAGCAGCTTAGATTGGAGAGGTGAGCAGTTCTTC; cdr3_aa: CASSLDWRGEQFF
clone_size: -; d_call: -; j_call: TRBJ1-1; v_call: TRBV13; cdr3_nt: TGTGCCAGCAGCTTAGACGGGCAGGGAGACACTGAAGCTTTCTTT; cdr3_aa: CASSLDGQGDTEAFF
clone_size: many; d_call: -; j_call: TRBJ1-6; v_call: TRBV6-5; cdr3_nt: TGTGCCAGCAGTTACCGAGAGATATCTTCACCCCTCCACTTT; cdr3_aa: CASSYREISSPLHF
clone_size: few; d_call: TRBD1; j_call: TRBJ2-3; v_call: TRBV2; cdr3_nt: TGTGCCAGCAGCACAGGGGGGACACCTAGCACAGATACGCAGTATTTT; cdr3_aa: CASSTGGTPSTDTQYF
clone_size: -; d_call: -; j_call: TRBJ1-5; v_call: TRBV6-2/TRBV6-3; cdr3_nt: TGTGCCAGCCGATACTCTACAGGGCTAGGTCAGCCCCAGCATTTT; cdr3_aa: CASRYSTGLGQPQHF
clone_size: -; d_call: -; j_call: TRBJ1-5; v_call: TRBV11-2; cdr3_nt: TGTGCCAGCAGCTTGGGCATTCAGGGGCCATTTCGGGATCGGCCCCAGCATTTT; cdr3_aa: CASSLGIQGPFRDRPQHF